Listed here are 11 T cell receptor beta chains from one sample, sequenced in a study of T cells in localized non-small cell lung cancer. TCRdb's table, derived via immunoSEQ multiplex PCR, lists solely in-frame clones and lacks some. Of about 41,000 clones in the sample, almost 90% are singletons; the top ten hold about 2.8%. The specimen was peripheral blood, collected before any cancer treatment. The receptor source for this set is a female donor over 55 with stage I squamous cell lung carcinoma.

V gene TRBV7-2 combines with J gene TRBJ2-7; TRBD2 is a possible D gene (7 bases). Germline-derived CDR1 and CDR2 are SGHTA and FQGNSA. V shed 5 bases and J shed 0 bases, with 14 bases lying between them. The length of the CDR3 is 15 residues. CDR3 residues: CASSRGGIYSYEQYF. The CDR3 DNA reads TGTGCCAGCAGCCGCGGGGGCATATACTCCTACGAGCAGTACTTC.

The V call is TRBV18, the J call TRBJ1-2; D unresolved. The CDR3 runs 14 residues. V lost 2 bases and J 2 bases, leaving 9 bases between the germline ends. Per germline, CDR1 KGHSH and CDR2 LQKENI. CDR3 sequence: CASSPMAANYGYTF. The DNA for the CDR3 is TGTGCCAGCTCACCAATGGCGGCAAACTATGGCTACACCTTC. The full variable domain, its missing parts supplied by reference TRBV18 and TRBJ1-2, is NAGVMQNPRHLVRRRGQEARLRCSPMKGHSHVYWYRQLPEEGLKFMVYLQKENIIDESGMPKERFSAEFPKEGPSILRIQQVVRGDSAAYFCASSPMAANYGYTFGSGTRLTVV.

This chain joins TRBV5-6 and TRBJ1-6, with D hard to call. Trimming left V 0 bases short and J 0 bases short, with 13 bases between. Germline V gene lookup returns CDR1 SGHDT and CDR2 YYEEEE. The CDR3 runs 18 residues. In nucleotides, the CDR3 is TGTGCCAGCAGCTTGGAGGGCAGGCTCAGCTCCTATAATTCACCCCTCCACTTT. Protein: CASSLEGRLSSYNSPLHF.

The chain links TRBV30 to TRBJ2-3; D may be TRBD1 (5 bases). This CDR3 has 14 residues. The V gene lost 4 bases and the J gene lost 2 bases, with 13 bases spanning the gap. Germline assignment: CDR1 GTSNPN and CDR2 SVGIG (reference sequence). CDR3 DNA: TGTGCCTGGATGGATTGGGGCGCCACAGATACGCAGTATTTT. Translated, it gives CAWMDWGATDTQYF.

For the CDR3, the DNA is TGTGCCAGCAGCTTCGGACGCAGTCGCGAGCAGTACTTC. It translates to CASSFGRSREQYF. This chain joins TRBV7-6 and TRBJ2-7; no clear D. The CDR3 has 13 amino acids. Germline values: CDR1 SGHVS, CDR2 FNYEAQ. Between the trimmed V and J ends, which lost 3 bases and 6 bases, there was a span of 12 bases.

The J gene is TRBJ1-1, the V gene TRBV11-1; 7 nucleotides agree with TRBD1. The V gene's germline CDR1 is SGHAT and CDR2 FQDESV (reference sequence). The CDR3 has 14 amino acids. J was trimmed by 6 bases and V by 3 bases; bases with no gene match: 7. CDR3 region: CASSFTGAGPEAFF. The CDR3 DNA follows: TGTGCCAGCAGCTTTACAGGGGCCGGACCTGAAGCTTTCTTT. Based on the CDR3 plus reference TRBV11-1 and TRBJ1-1, the full variable domain is EAEVAQSPRYKITEKSQAVAFWCDPISGHATLYWYRQILGQGPELLVQFQDESVVDDSQLPKDRFSAERLKGVDSTLKIQPAELGDSAMYLCASSFTGAGPEAFFGQGTRLTVV.

This rearrangement joins TRBV7-8 to TRBJ1-2; TRBD1 might be the D (5 bases). CDR1 SGHVS and CDR2 FQNEAQ come from the germline V gene. V gave up 1 base and J gave up 7 bases, with 13 bases separating them. The CDR3 runs 14 residues. CDR3 residues: CASSLGSGPGGYTF. In DNA form, the CDR3 reads TGTGCCAGCAGCTTAGGTTCGGGGCCCGGTGGCTACACCTTC.

The V and J genes are TRBV12-5 and TRBJ2-2, with D perhaps being TRBD1 or TRBD2 (7 bases each). This CDR3 region has 18 residues. The V end lost 2 bases, the J end lost 3 bases, and 19 bases lay between the germline ends. Per germline, CDR1 LGHNT and CDR2 FRNRAP. Here the CDR3 reads CASGLSYFQGGDTGELFF. DNA of the CDR3: TGTGCTAGTGGTTTGTCGTACTTCCAGGGGGGGGACACCGGGGAGCTGTTTTTT.

The V gene is TRBV19, the J gene TRBJ2-1; 9 bases line up with TRBD2. Germline V CDR1 and CDR2: LNHDA, SQIVND (reference sequence). V was clipped by 7 bases and J by 6 bases; unmatched bases: 7. The CDR3 totals 14 residues. The CDR3 region has the DNA TGTGCCAGTAAAAAGCGGGAGGTCCCCAATGAGCAGTTCTTC. Amino acids: CASKKREVPNEQFF.

The chain has TRBV6-1 and TRBJ1-5, with D possibly being TRBD1 (5 bases). This CDR3 contains 15 residues. Germline V gene lookup returns CDR1 MNHNS and CDR2 SASEGT. Trimming stripped 8 bases from V and 3 bases from J, with 17 bases between. The CDR3 DNA is TGTGCCAGCCGATCAGGGCCCTATGACAATCAGCCCCAGCATTTT. Its translation is CASRSGPYDNQPQHF.

The chain joins TRBV6-5 to TRBJ2-7; 13 bases match TRBD2. V gave up 2 bases and J gave up 5 bases; unmatched junction bases: 3. The CDR3 covers 15 residues. The germline V gene encodes CDR1 MNHEY and CDR2 SVGAGI. CDR3 residues: CASSYRTSGSNEQYF. CDR3 coding DNA: TGTGCCAGCAGTTACCGGACTAGCGGGAGCAACGAGCAGTACTTC.